These T cell receptor beta chains were read from a single sample in a study of blood T cell repertoires in COVID-19. Here immunoSEQ multiplex PCR was the method, and the copy in TCRdb shows in-frame clones only, minus some. The sample has some 110,000 clones; about 80% are singletons. Material: peripheral blood. The receptors here all came from a man between 60 and 70 years old with active or convalescent COVID-19. CDR3s include the opening cysteine and the closing phenylalanine or tryptophan.

v_call	j_call	cdr3_aa
TRBV15	TRBJ1-2	CATSSYNYGYTF
TRBV7-9	TRBJ2-3	CASSPGTYTDTQYF
TRBV18	TRBJ1-4	CASSPWDRDEEKLFF
TRBV24-1	TRBJ1-5	CATSDLPGSGGNQPQHF
TRBV4-2	TRBJ1-4	CASSQEPQGATNEKLFF
TRBV9	TRBJ1-2	CASSVDSNYGYTF
TRBV19	TRBJ1-6	CASSPDRDSPLHF
TRBV6-2/TRBV6-3	TRBJ2-3	CASSYSGDFTDTQYF
TRBV3-1/TRBV3-2	TRBJ1-1	CASSQKGGVGMNTEAFF
TRBV6-5	TRBJ2-7	CASSSGTGSEQYF
TRBV6-4	TRBJ2-2	CASSGEAGPPGELFF
TRBV20-1	TRBJ1-2	CSAPRVYGYTF
TRBV19	TRBJ1-2	CASSRDRRYGYTF
TRBV4-1	TRBJ2-7	CASSQESLYRGNEQYF